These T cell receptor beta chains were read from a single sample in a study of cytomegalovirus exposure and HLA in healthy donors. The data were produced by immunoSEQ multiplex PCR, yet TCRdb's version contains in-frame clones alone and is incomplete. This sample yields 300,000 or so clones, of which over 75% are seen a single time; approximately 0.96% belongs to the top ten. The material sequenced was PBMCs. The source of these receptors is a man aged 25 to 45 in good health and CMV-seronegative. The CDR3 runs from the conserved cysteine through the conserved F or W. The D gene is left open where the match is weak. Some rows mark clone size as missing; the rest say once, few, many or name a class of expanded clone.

TGTGCCAGCAGCGCCGCATCCGGGACAGGGAAGAACACCATATATTTT	CASSAASGTGKNTIYF	TRBV9	TRBJ1-3	TRBD1	-
TGTGCCTGGACCCTTCACGGGACAGGGAGCAATGAGCAGTTCTTC	CAWTLHGTGSNEQFF	TRBV30	TRBJ2-1	TRBD1	-
TGTGCCAGCAGCGAGGACAACCGGGAGGAAAAACTGTTTTTT	CASSEDNREEKLFF	TRBV9	TRBJ1-4	-	-
TGCGCCAGCAGCCCCGGGACACAGGGATCCTACAATGAGCAGTTCTTC	CASSPGTQGSYNEQFF	TRBV5-1	TRBJ2-1	-	-
TGCGCCAGCAGCCAACTACAGACCATCGGACTAGGGGGAGATACGCAGTATTTT	CASSQLQTIGLGGDTQYF	TRBV4-3	TRBJ2-3	-	-
TGTGCCAGCAGTTTATCGAAGACAGGGTCCTACGAGCAGTACTTC	CASSLSKTGSYEQYF	TRBV27	TRBJ2-7	TRBD1	once
TGTGCCAGCAGCTTGACTAGCGGGGTCCAAGAGACCCAGTACTTC	CASSLTSGVQETQYF	TRBV5-6	TRBJ2-5	TRBD2	-
TGTGCCTGGAGTTCTCAGGGGTTAAAAGGGGAAAAACTGTTTTTT	CAWSSQGLKGEKLFF	TRBV30	TRBJ1-4	-	-
TGCGCCAGCAGCTTGTTGGGTGCGGAAGAGACCCAGTACTTC	CASSLLGAEETQYF	TRBV5-1	TRBJ2-5	-	once
TGTGCCACCAGCTCCCGGACGGAGCGGGGAAAACTGTTTTTT	CATSSRTERGKLFF	TRBV15	TRBJ1-4	-	-
TGTGCCAGCAGCTTGGAGGTCGGGTTCACCGGGGAGCTGTTTTTT	CASSLEVGFTGELFF	TRBV5-8	TRBJ2-2	-	-
TGTGCCAGTAGTATCGGGGGAACTACCGCCGGATTCTATGGCTACACCTTC	CASSIGGTTAGFYGYTF	TRBV19	TRBJ1-2	-	once
TGTGCCACAAGACAGGGGAGAATTGGCTACACCTTC	CATRQGRIGYTF	TRBV2	TRBJ1-2	TRBD1	-
TGTGCCAGCAGCCCAGAGGGGGGGATCATCACAGATACGCAGTATTTT	CASSPEGGIITDTQYF	TRBV9	TRBJ2-3	-	-
TGTGCCATCAGTGAGGGGACTAGCGGGGGGATGTGGGAGAACGCCGGGGAGCTGTTTTTT	CAISEGTSGGMWENAGELFF	TRBV10-3	TRBJ2-2	TRBD2	-
TGTGCCAGCAGCCAGGGAGGGGGAGACGCTGCCCAGCTAGCCAAAAACATTCAGTACTTC	CASSQGGGDAAQLAKNIQYF	TRBV4-2	TRBJ2-4	-	once
TGTGCCAGCAGTGACGAGACAGGGGGCTCCTACAATGAGCAGTTCTTC	CASSDETGGSYNEQFF	TRBV6-4	TRBJ2-1	TRBD1	-
TGCGCCAGCAGCCAAGATCGTAGGGGGCGAGGAAACATTCAGTACTTC	CASSQDRRGRGNIQYF	TRBV4-3	TRBJ2-4	TRBD1	-
TGTGCCAGCAGGTTACCGGGACACAAGTACAATGAGCAGTTCTTC	CASRLPGHKYNEQFF	TRBV2	TRBJ2-1	-	-
TGTGCCAGCAGCTTAGATACAGGGCGATCACCCCTCCACTTT	CASSLDTGRSPLHF	TRBV13	TRBJ1-6	-	-
TGCGCCAGCAGTCAATCCGGGATCTCTGGAAACACCATATATTTT	CASSQSGISGNTIYF	TRBV23-1	TRBJ1-3	-	-
TGTGCCAGCAGCGTAGACCAGAGCACAGATACGCAGTATTTT	CASSVDQSTDTQYF	TRBV9	TRBJ2-3	-	-